This TCR beta chain was profiled in a study of T cells after yellow fever vaccination. This clonotype was seen many times. Antigen specificity is unknown. Per the germline V gene, CDR1 is SGHAT and CDR2 is FQNNGV. This CDR3 is built from 15 residues. V lost 1 base and J 2 bases, leaving 11 bases between the germline ends. Whole-study results and caveats: The study noted that FACS-sorted repertoires could contain abundant clonotypes contaminating from the bulk population. Re-detected after boosting: most primary clones, 96% of CD4 and under 90% of CD8.

Via MiXCR, TCRdb re-called the 5' RACE reads, giving one row per CDR3 protein. The sample includes approximately 510,000 distinct CDR3 sequences, less than 25% of them seen just once. Sequences were derived from PBMCs, sampled roughly 20 days after the first yellow fever vaccination. V and J are TRBV11-2 and TRBJ2-5, with a tentative D call TRBD2 (6 bases). The receptor was isolated from a young man who received the YFV17D yellow fever vaccine. CDR3 region: CASSLAPGGQETQYF. CDR3 nucleotides: TGTGCCAGCAGCTTAGCCCCTGGGGGGCAAGAGACCCAGTACTTC.